The rows below give T cell receptor beta chains drawn from one sample of a study of blood T cell repertoires in COVID-19. Using immunoSEQ multiplex PCR, the repertoire was profiled, and TCRdb retains in-frame clones only, with some absent. The data show 150,000 to 200,000 clones, with around 83% seen just once and almost 1% held by the top ten. The sequencing input was peripheral blood. The origin of the receptors is a man aged 18 to 30 with acute or convalescent COVID-19. The CDR3 runs from the conserved cysteine through the conserved F or W. D genes are given only for firm matches. Not all rows give a size; the values are once, few, many and, for expanded clones, a class.

v_gene	j_gene	d_gene	abundance	len	CDR3aa	CDR3nt
TRBV20-1	TRBJ2-7	TRBD2	-	16	CSASLRGGGRTYEQYF	TGCAGTGCTAGTTTACGGGGGGGAGGAAGAACCTACGAGCAGTACTTC
TRBV7-2	TRBJ1-1	TRBD1	-	15	CASSRGQGLSPEAFF	TGTGCCAGCAGCAGAGGACAGGGTTTATCCCCTGAAGCTTTCTTT
TRBV30	TRBJ2-2	TRBD2	-	14	CAWSGGAWTGELFF	TGTGCCTGGTCCGGGGGGGCATGGACCGGGGAGCTGTTTTTT
TRBV3-1/TRBV3-2	TRBJ1-5	TRBD1	-	14	CASSPMTGGQPQHF	TGTGCCAGCAGCCCCATGACAGGGGGTCAGCCCCAGCATTTT
TRBV13	TRBJ1-1	-	-	13	CASSFYVNTEAFF	TGTGCCAGCAGCTTCTACGTGAACACTGAAGCTTTCTTT
TRBV18	TRBJ1-1	TRBD1	-	15	CASSLRTGMNTEAFF	TGTGCCAGCTCACTCAGGACAGGGATGAACACTGAAGCTTTCTTT
TRBV9	TRBJ2-2	-	-	15	CASSATELNTGELFF	TGTGCCAGCAGCGCTACAGAGTTGAACACCGGGGAGCTGTTTTTT
TRBV6-5	TRBJ2-1	-	once	12	CASSLLSPEQFF	TGTGCCAGCAGTTTGCTTAGCCCTGAGCAGTTCTTC
TRBV6-6	TRBJ1-2	-	-	14	CASMSPTRNYGYTF	TGTGCCAGCATGTCTCCGACACGCAACTATGGCTACACCTTC
TRBV7-6	TRBJ2-1	TRBD2	-	15	CASSDVAGSYNEQFF	TGTGCCAGCAGCGATGTAGCGGGTTCCTACAATGAGCAGTTCTTC
TRBV11-2	TRBJ2-5	-	once	12	CASSLDRETQYF	TGTGCCAGCAGCTTAGATCGAGAGACCCAGTACTTC
TRBV6-2/TRBV6-3	TRBJ1-6	-	-	17	CASSYGDNQAYNSPLHF	TGTGCCAGCAGTTACGGGGACAACCAGGCGTATAATTCACCCCTCCACTTT
TRBV3-1/TRBV3-2	TRBJ1-1	TRBD1	-	14	CASSFRQGAGEAFF	TGTGCCAGCAGCTTTCGCCAGGGGGCCGGTGAAGCTTTCTTT
TRBV7-2	TRBJ1-5	TRBD1	once	16	CASSLALDRAVKPQHF	TGTGCCAGCAGCTTAGCCCTGGACAGGGCGGTTAAGCCCCAGCATTTT
TRBV6-2/TRBV6-3	TRBJ1-6	TRBD1	-	16	CASSQRQGAWNSPLHF	TGTGCCAGCAGTCAACGACAGGGGGCATGGAATTCACCCCTCCACTTT
TRBV19	TRBJ1-3	-	few	15	CASTRAPDSGNTIYF	TGTGCCAGTACCCGTGCCCCAGACTCTGGAAACACCATATATTTT
TRBV27	TRBJ2-5	TRBD2	-	15	CASSLAGVPQETQYF	TGTGCCAGCAGTTTAGCGGGGGTACCCCAAGAGACCCAGTACTTC
TRBV6-2/TRBV6-3	TRBJ1-5	TRBD1	few	15	CASSYPGTGGRPQHF	TGTGCCAGCAGTTACCCCGGGACAGGGGGCCGGCCCCAGCATTTT
TRBV5-1	TRBJ2-2	TRBD2	few	19	CASSLAPRLAGGPTGELFF	TGCGCCAGCAGCTTGGCCCCTAGACTAGCGGGGGGTCCCACCGGGGAGCTGTTTTTT
TRBV14	TRBJ1-5	-	-	19	CASSLRQSSVAVSNQPQHF	TGTGCCAGCAGCCTTAGACAGTCGTCGGTGGCGGTTAGCAATCAGCCCCAGCATTTT
TRBV4-2	TRBJ1-6	-	-	16	CASSQFVDSANSPLHF	TGTGCCAGCAGCCAATTTGTAGACAGTGCGAATTCACCCCTCCACTTT
TRBV28	TRBJ2-5	TRBD1	-	14	CASSFRTGQETQYF	TGTGCCAGCAGTTTTCGGACAGGGCAAGAGACCCAGTACTTC
TRBV5-4	TRBJ1-3	-	-	18	CASSSDPRGLTSGNTIYF	TGTGCCAGCAGCTCCGATCCCAGGGGTCTCACCTCTGGAAACACCATATATTTT
TRBV2	TRBJ2-1	TRBD2	-	14	CASSDPGGRHEQFF	TGTGCCAGCAGTGACCCGGGGGGGCGGCATGAGCAGTTCTTC
TRBV19	TRBJ2-3	TRBD2	-	16	CASSTRTSGGTDTQYF	TGTGCCAGTAGTACCCGGACTAGCGGGGGCACAGATACGCAGTATTTT
TRBV7-8	TRBJ2-1	TRBD2	-	16	CASSLLGTSGGVEQFF	TGTGCCAGCAGCTTGCTGGGGACTAGCGGAGGGGTTGAGCAGTTCTTC
TRBV18	TRBJ1-3	-	-	15	CASSLDRRSGNTIYF	TGTGCCAGCTCACTCGACAGACGCTCTGGAAACACCATATATTTT
TRBV4-1	TRBJ1-1	-	once	14	CASSQGGGNTEAFF	TGCGCCAGCAGCCAAGGAGGGGGGAACACTGAAGCTTTCTTT
TRBV14	TRBJ1-1	TRBD1	-	20	CASSQAWDRIPRIGNTEAFF	TGTGCCAGCAGCCAAGCCTGGGACAGGATCCCAAGAATTGGGAACACTGAAGCTTTCTTT
TRBV30	TRBJ2-2	TRBD2	once	15	CAWMGLAGWAGELFF	TGTGCCTGGATGGGACTAGCGGGGTGGGCCGGGGAGCTGTTTTTT
TRBV18	TRBJ1-4	-	-	13	CASSTGLNEKLFF	TGTGCCAGCTCGACAGGTCTCAATGAAAAACTGTTTTTT
TRBV7-8	TRBJ1-1	-	-	14	CASSFTAVNTEAFF	TGTGCCAGCAGCTTCACAGCAGTAAACACTGAAGCTTTCTTT
TRBV9	TRBJ1-2	TRBD1	-	15	CASRGGPTGNYGYTF	TGTGCCAGCAGGGGGGGCCCGACAGGGAACTATGGCTACACCTTC
TRBV14	TRBJ2-3	TRBD2	-	15	CASSQDLPSGSTQYF	TGTGCCAGCAGCCAAGATCTCCCTAGCGGCAGTACGCAGTATTTT
TRBV2	TRBJ1-2	TRBD1	-	15	CASSVMGQGTNGYTF	TGTGCCAGCAGTGTAATGGGACAGGGTACAAATGGCTACACCTTC
TRBV7-3	TRBJ2-1	-	-	15	CASSLNRRGRDEQFF	TGTGCCAGCAGCTTAAATAGGAGGGGGCGCGATGAGCAGTTCTTC
TRBV24-1	TRBJ2-1	-	once	14	CATSKQVDSSEQFF	TGTGCCACCAGTAAACAGGTCGATAGTAGTGAGCAGTTCTTC
TRBV5-1	TRBJ1-1	TRBD1	-	14	CASSLGQGVTEAFF	TGCGCCAGCAGCTTGGGGCAGGGGGTCACTGAAGCTTTCTTT
TRBV10-2	TRBJ2-2	TRBD2	-	19	CASRLLVSGGIMDTGELFF	TGCGCCAGCAGACTCCTTGTGAGCGGGGGGATAATGGACACCGGGGAGCTGTTTTTT
TRBV28	TRBJ1-5	-	-	15	CASSPTGVSNQPQHF	TGTGCCAGCAGTCCGACAGGTGTGAGCAATCAGCCCCAGCATTTT
TRBV29-1	TRBJ1-3	TRBD1	-	16	CSVEDRDRGSGNTIYF	TGCAGCGTTGAAGATCGGGACAGGGGCTCTGGAAACACCATATATTTT
TRBV5-1	TRBJ2-1	TRBD2	-	16	CASSLGGTSGYNEQFF	TGCGCCAGCAGCTTGGGGGGGACTAGCGGATACAATGAGCAGTTCTTC
TRBV10-1	TRBJ2-5	-	few	15	CASSGRTGSQETQYF	TGCGCCAGCAGCGGGAGGACAGGGTCACAAGAGACCCAGTACTTC
TRBV27	TRBJ1-4	-	-	15	CASSPLQGVVEKLFF	TGTGCCAGCAGTCCCCTACAGGGCGTCGTTGAAAAACTGTTTTTT
TRBV5-1	TRBJ2-7	TRBD1	few	17	CASSLRDRGRSHYEQYF	TGCGCCAGCAGCCTCCGGGACAGGGGGCGATCCCACTACGAGCAGTACTTC
TRBV24-1	TRBJ2-1	TRBD2	-	15	CATSEGRGPYNEQFF	TGTGCCACCAGTGAAGGGAGGGGCCCCTACAATGAGCAGTTCTTC
TRBV19	TRBJ1-5	-	once	16	CASSISVTEINQPQHF	TGTGCCAGTAGTATAAGCGTGACAGAAATCAATCAGCCCCAGCATTTT
TRBV6-1	TRBJ2-7	TRBD2	-	16	CASSEIHRGSGVEQYF	TGTGCCAGCAGTGAAATCCATCGGGGTAGCGGGGTCGAGCAGTACTTC
TRBV20-1	TRBJ1-5	-	-	14	CSASKTQGSQPQHF	TGCAGTGCTAGTAAAACACAGGGATCTCAGCCCCAGCATTTT
TRBV6-5	TRBJ2-7	TRBD1	once	14	CASKGGRTTYEQYF	TGTGCCAGCAAAGGGGGCAGGACCACTTACGAGCAGTACTTC
TRBV19	TRBJ1-4	-	-	22	CASSTTGAGQTKYALNNEKLFF	TGTGCCAGTAGCACCACAGGAGCCGGGCAAACTAAATACGCATTAAATAATGAAAAACTGTTTTTT
TRBV10-1	TRBJ2-1	-	-	14	CASSESGAWDEQFF	TGCGCCAGCAGTGAGTCGGGGGCCTGGGATGAGCAGTTCTTC
TRBV19	TRBJ2-3	-	-	15	CASGTGGGGTDTQYF	TGTGCCAGTGGTACCGGCGGGGGCGGTACAGATACGCAGTATTTT
TRBV6-5	TRBJ2-5	-	-	13	CASSYSNSGTQYF	TGTGCCAGCAGTTACTCTAATTCGGGAACCCAGTACTTC